This is a list of T cell receptor beta chains from one sample in a study of T-cell reconstitution after alpha-beta-depleted transplantation in children. TCRdb used MiXCR to reprocess the PCR reads, holding one entry per CDR3 protein. The table includes under 450,000 distinct CDR3 sequences, less than 15% detected once. Sequencing was performed on PBMCs, taken from the stem cell graft. Receptors originate from a human donor who donated a stem cell graft to a child with Fanconi anemia. Each CDR3 is given with its conserved first and last residue. Fields, in order: clone size, J gene, V gene, D gene, CDR3 DNA, CDR3 protein. D genes are given only for firm matches. Some rows mark clone size as missing; the rest say once, few, many or name a class of expanded clone.

size: many
J: TRBJ2-2
V: TRBV2
D: NA
DNA: TGTGCCAGCAGTATCCAGGGGGGAAGGAACACCGGGGAGCTGTTTTTT
CDR3: CASSIQGGRNTGELFF

size: few
J: TRBJ1-2
V: TRBV10-3
D: NA
DNA: TGTGCCATCATGAGGGAGAGGAACTATGGCTACACCTTC
CDR3: CAIMRERNYGYTF

size: NA
J: TRBJ2-3
V: TRBV30
D: TRBD2
DNA: TGTGCCTGGAAGCGGGACTACACAGATACGCAGTATTTT
CDR3: CAWKRDYTDTQYF

size: NA
J: TRBJ2-2
V: TRBV5-1
D: NA
DNA: TGCGCCAGCAGCTTGGCCGGAGATGCCGGGGAGCTGTTTTTT
CDR3: CASSLAGDAGELFF

size: few
J: TRBJ1-1
V: TRBV20-1
D: NA
DNA: TGCAGTGCTACCGCCCGGGAAGGGGGGAGAACTGAAGCTTTCTTT
CDR3: CSATAREGGRTEAFF

size: NA
J: TRBJ1-4
V: TRBV20-1
D: NA
DNA: TGCAGTGCTCCTGCGGTTGATGAAAAACTGTTTTTT
CDR3: CSAPAVDEKLFF

size: many
J: TRBJ2-2
V: TRBV5-1
D: NA
DNA: TGCGCCAGCAGTTTGACCCCCACCGGGGAGCTGTTTTTT
CDR3: CASSLTPTGELFF

size: few
J: TRBJ2-1
V: TRBV7-9
D: NA
DNA: TGTGCCAGCAGCTTAGAACAGGTTGGGCGGGGTGAGCAGTTCTTC
CDR3: CASSLEQVGRGEQFF

size: NA
J: TRBJ2-1
V: TRBV2
D: TRBD1
DNA: TGTGCCAGCGTTCAGGGGGCTAGTATTTCCTACAATGAGCAGTTCTTC
CDR3: CASVQGASISYNEQFF

size: many
J: TRBJ1-6
V: TRBV12-3/TRBV12-4
D: TRBD1
DNA: TGTGCCAGCAGTCGACGGACAGGGGTTTCACCCCTCCACTTT
CDR3: CASSRRTGVSPLHF

size: few
J: TRBJ2-1
V: TRBV11-2
D: NA
DNA: TGTGCCAGCAGCTTTGATCTAGCGCGCAGCTCCTACAATGAGCAGTTCTTC
CDR3: CASSFDLARSSYNEQFF

size: NA
J: TRBJ1-1
V: TRBV7-9
D: NA
DNA: TGTGCCAGCAGCTTAGGCCCCGTGAGGAACACTGAAGCTTTCTTT
CDR3: CASSLGPVRNTEAFF

size: NA
J: TRBJ2-2
V: TRBV5-1
D: NA
DNA: TGCGCCAGCAGTTACCGGGGTACGAACACCGGGGAGCTGTTTTTT
CDR3: CASSYRGTNTGELFF

size: few
J: TRBJ1-5
V: TRBV6-1
D: NA
DNA: TGTGCCAGCAGGGCCACCTCGGCGGGTCAGCCCCAGCATTTT
CDR3: CASRATSAGQPQHF

size: few
J: TRBJ2-1
V: TRBV2
D: TRBD2
DNA: TGTGCCAGCAGTGATATGGGGGGAACTAGCGTGTCCAATGAGCAGTTCTTC
CDR3: CASSDMGGTSVSNEQFF

size: many
J: TRBJ2-3
V: TRBV7-2
D: NA
DNA: TGTGCCACCGGGGCTTCTAGCACAGATACGCAGTATTTT
CDR3: CATGASSTDTQYF

size: few
J: TRBJ2-7
V: TRBV20-1
D: NA
DNA: TGCAGTGCTAGAGACTCAAGCTCCTACGAGCAGTACTTC
CDR3: CSARDSSSYEQYF

size: few
J: TRBJ1-1
V: TRBV20-1
D: NA
DNA: TGCAGTGCTAGGCGGGACAACACTGAAGCTTTCTTT
CDR3: CSARRDNTEAFF

size: NA
J: TRBJ2-3
V: TRBV12-3/TRBV12-4
D: TRBD2
DNA: TGTGCCAGCAGTTTTATTGCGGGGGGCACAGATACGCAGTATTTT
CDR3: CASSFIAGGTDTQYF

size: NA
J: TRBJ2-2
V: TRBV12-3/TRBV12-4
D: NA
DNA: TGTGCCAGCAGTTTGCTAGGAAGCGGGGAGCTGTTTTTT
CDR3: CASSLLGSGELFF

size: few
J: TRBJ2-3
V: TRBV10-1
D: NA
DNA: TGCGCCAGCAGTTGGACGGGTGGTACGCAGTATTTT
CDR3: CASSWTGGTQYF

size: many
J: TRBJ1-6
V: TRBV15
D: NA
DNA: TGTGCCACCAGCAGTAAGAACGATAATAATTCACCCCTCCACTTT
CDR3: CATSSKNDNNSPLHF

size: NA
J: TRBJ1-1
V: TRBV3-1
D: NA
DNA: TGTGCCAGCAGCCAAGGAGGCTTAGACACTGAAGCTTTCTTT
CDR3: CASSQGGLDTEAFF

size: few
J: TRBJ1-1
V: TRBV2
D: NA
DNA: TGTGCCAGCCAGCTGGAACAAGGCACTGAAGCTTTCTTT
CDR3: CASQLEQGTEAFF

size: few
J: TRBJ2-5
V: TRBV15
D: NA
DNA: TGTGCCACCAGCAGAGGCCAAGAGACCCAGTACTTC
CDR3: CATSRGQETQYF

size: NA
J: TRBJ1-4
V: TRBV5-1
D: TRBD1
DNA: TGCGCCAGCAGCTTGTCCTCCGGGACAGGGCGCGAAAAACTGTTTTTT
CDR3: CASSLSSGTGREKLFF

size: NA
J: TRBJ1-2
V: TRBV27
D: NA
DNA: TGTGCCAGCAGTCCCCGTCGGGCAGAAGGGACGACTTTC
CDR3: CASSPRRAEGTTF

size: few
J: TRBJ1-2
V: TRBV18
D: TRBD1
DNA: TGTGCCAGCTCACCGACAGGGGATGGCTACACCTTC
CDR3: CASSPTGDGYTF

size: many
J: TRBJ2-4
V: TRBV29-1
D: NA
DNA: TGCAGCGTTGCGTTGGCAGGGTGGGACATTCAGTACTTC
CDR3: CSVALAGWDIQYF

size: NA
J: TRBJ1-3
V: TRBV4-2
D: NA
DNA: TGTGCCAGCAGCCAGGGGGATGGGACTGGAAACACCATATATTTT
CDR3: CASSQGDGTGNTIYF

size: few
J: TRBJ1-1
V: TRBV5-1
D: NA
DNA: TGCGCCAGCAGCATGAACGTGGGACACAGGAACACTGAAGCTTTCTTT
CDR3: CASSMNVGHRNTEAFF

size: many
J: TRBJ1-1
V: TRBV5-1
D: NA
DNA: TGCGCCAGCAGCCCCCAGGGCGGGGACACTGAAGCTTTCTTT
CDR3: CASSPQGGDTEAFF

size: NA
J: TRBJ2-1
V: TRBV29-1
D: NA
DNA: TGCAGCGTTGAAGGGGGTGCGAGCTCCTACAATGAGCAGTTCTTC
CDR3: CSVEGGASSYNEQFF

size: many
J: TRBJ1-1
V: TRBV5-1
D: NA
DNA: TGCGCCAGCAGCTTGGCTGTCTCAGCTGAAGCTTTCTTT
CDR3: CASSLAVSAEAFF

size: few
J: TRBJ2-3
V: TRBV20-1
D: TRBD1
DNA: TGCAGTGCTAGTCATCCTATGGGACAGGGGGTAGATACGCAGTATTTT
CDR3: CSASHPMGQGVDTQYF

size: few
J: TRBJ1-2
V: TRBV12-3/TRBV12-4
D: NA
DNA: TGTGCCAGCACCCCCTCCGACAGTACGGCCTATGGCTACACCTTC
CDR3: CASTPSDSTAYGYTF

size: NA
J: TRBJ2-3
V: TRBV9
D: TRBD2
DNA: TGTGCCAGCAGCGCCCCCCTAGCTGCAGCGGGGGGTGGAGATACGCAGTATTTT
CDR3: CASSAPLAAAGGGDTQYF

size: NA
J: TRBJ2-1
V: TRBV12-3/TRBV12-4
D: NA
DNA: TGTGCCAGCAGCTCCTATAGGGGGGCCCTCTACAATGAGCAGTTCTTC
CDR3: CASSSYRGALYNEQFF

size: NA
J: TRBJ2-2
V: TRBV11-2
D: TRBD1
DNA: TGTGCCAGCATCCTTAGACAGGGGGCGACGAACACCGGGGAGCTGTTTTTT
CDR3: CASILRQGATNTGELFF

size: many
J: TRBJ2-2
V: TRBV4-2
D: NA
DNA: TGTGCCAGCAGCCAAGGTACGGGACTGAACACCGGGGAGCTGTTTTTT
CDR3: CASSQGTGLNTGELFF

size: NA
J: TRBJ2-5
V: TRBV5-1
D: NA
DNA: TGCGCCAGCAGCTTGGGGGTCAGGGAAGAGACCCAGTACTTC
CDR3: CASSLGVREETQYF

size: NA
J: TRBJ1-1
V: TRBV20-1
D: NA
DNA: TGCAGTGCTAATACTCCCGGGGTTAACACTGAAGCTTTCTTT
CDR3: CSANTPGVNTEAFF

size: many
J: TRBJ1-1
V: TRBV7-8
D: NA
DNA: TGTGCCAGCAGCTGGGGACATCCGAACACTGAAGCTTTCTTT
CDR3: CASSWGHPNTEAFF

size: few
J: TRBJ2-1
V: TRBV19
D: NA
DNA: TGTGCCAGTAGTCGTCGGGACCTGGAAGGGAGTGAGCAGTTCTTC
CDR3: CASSRRDLEGSEQFF

size: NA
J: TRBJ1-2
V: TRBV4-3
D: NA
DNA: TGCGCCAGCAGCCAAGAAGGTGGGGCGGGGGATGGCTACACCTTC
CDR3: CASSQEGGAGDGYTF

size: NA
J: TRBJ2-2
V: TRBV7-2
D: NA
DNA: TGTGCCACCGGCCGTTTCGGGGAGCTGTTTTTT
CDR3: CATGRFGELFF

size: few
J: TRBJ1-2
V: TRBV5-1
D: TRBD1
DNA: TGCGCCAGCAGCATCCAGGTGGGACAGGGCAGCTATGGCTACACCTTC
CDR3: CASSIQVGQGSYGYTF

size: many
J: TRBJ2-1
V: TRBV7-3
D: TRBD2
DNA: TGTGCCAGCAGCTCAGGAGGGGCGGGGGGTCCGGAGTTCTTC
CDR3: CASSSGGAGGPEFF

size: NA
J: TRBJ2-3
V: TRBV6-2/TRBV6-3
D: NA
DNA: TGTGCCAGCTCCGACGTCCACACAGATACGCAGTATTTT
CDR3: CASSDVHTDTQYF